This T cell receptor (beta chain) originates from a study of cytomegalovirus exposure and HLA in healthy donors. The CDR3 is 14 residues long. Per germline, CDR1 LNHNV and CDR2 YYDKDF (reference sequence). Trimming removed 3 bases from V and 6 bases from J, with 14 bases in between. Study outcomes and limitations: Per a prior analysis, the majority of TCR beta V segments were productive roughly 90% or roughly 30% of the time.

Vbeta (60) and Jbeta (13) primers were used in the PCR. Clones were read by immunoSEQ multiplex PCR, and TCRdb kept only the in-frame ones, dropping some. The sample shows 110,000 or so clones, roughly 69% of them seen only once. This clone was detected a few times. Its antigen is not known. The specimen sequenced was PBMCs. This clonotype was sampled from a woman in her seventies in good health and CMV-seropositive. The rearrangement uses TRBV15 and TRBJ1-2; D is possibly TRBD1 (6 bases). CDR3 amino acids: CATSSSNRDNGYTF. As DNA, the CDR3 is TGTGCCACCAGCAGTTCTAACCGGGACAATGGCTACACCTTC. The whole variable domain, filled in from reference TRBV15 and TRBJ1-2, reads DAMVIQNPRYQVTQFGKPVTLSCSQTLNHNVMYWYQQKSSQAPKLLFHYYDKDFNNEADTPDNFQSRRPNTSFCFLDIRSPGLGDTAMYLCATSSSNRDNGYTFGSGTRLTVV.